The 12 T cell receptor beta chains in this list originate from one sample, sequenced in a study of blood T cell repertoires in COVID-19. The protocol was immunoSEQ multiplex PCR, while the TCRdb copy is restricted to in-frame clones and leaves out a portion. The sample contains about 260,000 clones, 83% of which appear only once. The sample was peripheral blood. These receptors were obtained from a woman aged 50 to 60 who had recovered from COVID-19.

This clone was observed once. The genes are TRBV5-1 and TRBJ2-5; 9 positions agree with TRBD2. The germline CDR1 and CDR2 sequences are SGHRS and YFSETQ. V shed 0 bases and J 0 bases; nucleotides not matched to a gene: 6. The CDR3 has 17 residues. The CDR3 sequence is CASSLGSSGMNQETQYF. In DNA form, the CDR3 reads TGCGCCAGCAGCTTGGGATCTAGCGGGATGAACCAAGAGACCCAGTACTTC.

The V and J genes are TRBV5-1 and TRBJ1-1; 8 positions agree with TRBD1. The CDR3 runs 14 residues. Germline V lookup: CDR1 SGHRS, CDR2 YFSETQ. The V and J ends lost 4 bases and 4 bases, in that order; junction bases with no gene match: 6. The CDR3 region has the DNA TGCGCCAGCAGCCCCGGACAGGGTGGCACTGAAGCTTTCTTT. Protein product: CASSPGQGGTEAFF.

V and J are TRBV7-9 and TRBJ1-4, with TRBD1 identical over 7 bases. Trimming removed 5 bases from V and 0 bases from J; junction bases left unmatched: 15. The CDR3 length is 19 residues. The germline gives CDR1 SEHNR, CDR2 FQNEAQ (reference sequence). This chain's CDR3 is CASSQTGYRGLSTNEKLFF. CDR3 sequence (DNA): TGTGCCAGCAGCCAAACGGGATATAGGGGGCTGTCAACTAATGAAAAACTGTTTTTT.

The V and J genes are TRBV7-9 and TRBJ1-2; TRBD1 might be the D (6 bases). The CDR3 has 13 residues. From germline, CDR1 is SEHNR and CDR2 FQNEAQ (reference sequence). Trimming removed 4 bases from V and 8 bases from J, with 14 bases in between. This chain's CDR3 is CASSSGQAVGYTF. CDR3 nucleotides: TGTGCCAGCAGCTCGGGACAAGCCGTAGGCTACACCTTC.

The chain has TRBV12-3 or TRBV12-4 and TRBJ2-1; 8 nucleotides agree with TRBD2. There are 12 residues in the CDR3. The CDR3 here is CAGSGSENEQFF. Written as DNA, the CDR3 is TGTGCGGGCAGCGGGAGTGAGAATGAGCAGTTCTTC.

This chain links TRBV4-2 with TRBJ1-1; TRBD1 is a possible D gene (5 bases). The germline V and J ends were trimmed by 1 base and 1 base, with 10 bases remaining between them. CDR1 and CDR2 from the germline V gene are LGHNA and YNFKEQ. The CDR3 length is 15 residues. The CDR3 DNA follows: TGTGCCAGCAGCCAAGTGGGGCGGGAGAACACTGAAGCTTTCTTT. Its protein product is CASSQVGRENTEAFF.

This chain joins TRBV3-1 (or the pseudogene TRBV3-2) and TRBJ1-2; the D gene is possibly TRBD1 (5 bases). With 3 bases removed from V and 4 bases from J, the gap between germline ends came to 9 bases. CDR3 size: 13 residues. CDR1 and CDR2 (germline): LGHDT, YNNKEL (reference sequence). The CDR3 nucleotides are TGTGCCAGCAGCCAGATAGACAGCTATGGCTACACCTTC. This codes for CASSQIDSYGYTF.

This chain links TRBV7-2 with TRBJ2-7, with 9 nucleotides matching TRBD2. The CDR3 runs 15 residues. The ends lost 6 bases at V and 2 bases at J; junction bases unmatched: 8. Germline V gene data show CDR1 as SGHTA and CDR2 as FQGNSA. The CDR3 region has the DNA TGTGCCAGCAGAACTCCTAGCGGGGAGACCTACGAGCAGTACTTC. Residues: CASRTPSGETYEQYF.

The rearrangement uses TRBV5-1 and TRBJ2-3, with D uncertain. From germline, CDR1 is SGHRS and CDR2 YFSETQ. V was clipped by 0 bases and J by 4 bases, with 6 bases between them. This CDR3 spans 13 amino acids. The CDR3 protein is CASSLASADTQYF. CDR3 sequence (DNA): TGCGCCAGCAGCTTGGCCAGCGCAGATACGCAGTATTTT. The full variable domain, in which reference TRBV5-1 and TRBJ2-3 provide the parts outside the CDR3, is KAGVTQTPRYLIKTRGQQVTLSCSPISGHRSVSWYQQTPGQGLQFLFEYFSETQRNKGNFPGRFSGRQFSNSRSEMNVSTLELGDSALYLCASSLASADTQYFGPGTRLTVL.

The CDR3 here is CASSSQGVGYTF. The CDR3 DNA follows: TGTGCCAGCAGTTCACAGGGGGTTGGCTACACCTTC. The chain links TRBV28 to TRBJ1-2; 8 nucleotides line up with TRBD1. The germline gives CDR1 MDHEN, CDR2 SYDVKM. The junction had 2 bases not matched to a gene; V was cut back by 4 bases and J by 7 bases. This CDR3 spans 12 amino acids.

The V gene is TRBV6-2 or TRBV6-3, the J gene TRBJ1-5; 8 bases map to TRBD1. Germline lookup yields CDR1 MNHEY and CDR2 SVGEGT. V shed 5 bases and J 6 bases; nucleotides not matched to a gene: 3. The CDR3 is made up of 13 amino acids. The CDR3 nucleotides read TGTGCCAGCAGTAGGGACAGGAGTCAGCCCCAGCATTTT. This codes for CASSRDRSQPQHF.

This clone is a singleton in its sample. The DNA for the CDR3 is TGTGCCAGCAGCTCTGTAGGCACAGATACGCAGTATTTT. This sequence encodes CASSSVGTDTQYF. V usage is TRBV9 and J usage is TRBJ2-3; D unresolved. The CDR3 is 13 residues long. V was pared by 4 bases and J by 1 base, with 7 bases between. The germline V gene encodes CDR1 SGDLS and CDR2 YYNGEE.